A selection of T cell receptor beta chains follows, all from one sample in a study of blood T cell repertoires in COVID-19. TCRdb keeps only in-frame clones here, not all; method: immunoSEQ multiplex PCR. The top ten clones hold 3.8% of a sample with about 200,000 clones, about 86% of them seen once. Sequencing was carried out using PBMCs or T cells enriched from blood (not recorded which). These receptors were collected from a woman between 40 and 55 years old with acute COVID-19. CDR3s include the opening cysteine and the closing phenylalanine or tryptophan. The D gene is left open where the match is weak. Clone size, where shown, is once, few, many, or a class for clones that have expanded.

j_gene | abundance | d_gene | v_gene | CDR3aa | CDR3nt
TRBJ1-1 | . | . | TRBV15 | CATSRAGGARTEAFF | TGTGCCACCAGCAGAGCAGGAGGGGCGCGCACTGAAGCTTTCTTT
TRBJ2-2 | . | TRBD1 | TRBV6-6 | CASGTGQLGIAGELFF | TGTGCCAGCGGGACGGGACAGCTAGGAATTGCCGGGGAGCTGTTTTTT
TRBJ1-5 | few | . | TRBV2 | CASSKLRGGNQPQHF | TGTGCCAGCAGTAAACTCCGGGGGGGCAATCAGCCCCAGCATTTT
TRBJ1-5 | few | . | TRBV19 | CASSAGVYSNQPQHF | TGTGCCAGTAGCGCGGGGGTTTATAGCAATCAGCCCCAGCATTTT
TRBJ2-7 | . | . | TRBV2 | CASSETGGIGYEQYF | TGTGCCAGCAGTGAAACTGGAGGGATCGGGTACGAGCAGTACTTC
TRBJ2-4 | . | . | TRBV27 | CASSLNPRDIQYF | TGTGCCAGCAGTTTAAATCCCCGGGACATTCAGTACTTC
TRBJ2-1 | . | . | TRBV9 | CASSASGSEGEQFF | TGTGCCAGCAGCGCTTCCGGCTCCGAGGGTGAGCAGTTCTTC
TRBJ1-2 | once | . | TRBV27 | CASSQAYGYTF | TGTGCCAGCAGTCAGGCCTATGGCTACACCTTC
TRBJ2-7 | . | TRBD2 | TRBV15 | CATSRVLAGVYEQYF | TGTGCCACCAGCAGAGTACTAGCGGGAGTGTACGAGCAGTACTTC
TRBJ1-2 | . | TRBD1 | TRBV6-5 | CASSQTGAVYGYTF | TGTGCCAGCAGCCAAACAGGGGCAGTCTATGGCTACACCTTC
TRBJ2-7 | . | . | TRBV27 | CASSPLKNEQYF | TGTGCCAGCAGCCCCCTAAAGAACGAGCAGTACTTC
TRBJ2-7 | . | . | TRBV7-2 | CASSLGGFTNEQYF | TGTGCCAGCAGCTTAGGAGGTTTCACCAACGAGCAGTACTTC
TRBJ2-1 | . | TRBD2 | TRBV11-3 | CASSREDEQFF | TGTGCCAGCAGTCGGGAGGATGAGCAGTTCTTC
TRBJ2-7 | . | TRBD1 | TRBV14 | CASSPGGSLGEQYF | TGTGCCAGCAGCCCAGGGGGATCCCTGGGCGAGCAGTACTTC
TRBJ1-1 | . | . | TRBV18 | CASSSQGRGTEAFF | TGTGCCAGCTCATCACAGGGACGGGGGACTGAAGCTTTCTTT
TRBJ2-7 | . | . | TRBV11-2 | CASSLGGGRYEQYF | TGTGCCAGCAGCTTAGGGGGAGGACGCTACGAGCAGTACTTC
TRBJ2-7 | . | TRBD2 | TRBV9 | CASSVGSGGAREQYF | TGTGCCAGCAGCGTAGGGAGCGGGGGGGCGCGGGAGCAGTACTTC
TRBJ2-2 | . | . | TRBV6-5 | CASYPQGNTGELFF | TGTGCCAGCTACCCCCAGGGGAACACCGGGGAGCTGTTTTTT
TRBJ2-7 | . | TRBD2 | TRBV3-1/TRBV3-2 | CASSQAKLAGGEEQYF | TGTGCCAGCAGCCAAGCAAAACTAGCGGGGGGGGAGGAGCAGTACTTC
TRBJ2-3 | . | TRBD2 | TRBV10-2 | CASSEWVAGSTDTQYF | TGCGCCAGCAGTGAATGGGTAGCGGGTTCCACAGATACGCAGTATTTT
TRBJ2-5 | . | TRBD1 | TRBV19 | CASSIYETGKETQYF | TGTGCCAGTAGTATCTACGAGACAGGGAAAGAGACCCAGTACTTC
TRBJ1-2 | . | . | TRBV4-1 | CASSLGAGVDGYTF | TGCGCCAGCAGCCTCGGAGCAGGGGTCGATGGCTACACCTTC
TRBJ2-1 | . | TRBD1 | TRBV15 | CATSRTGAHNEQFF | TGTGCCACCAGCCGGACAGGGGCACACAATGAGCAGTTCTTC
TRBJ1-2 | . | . | TRBV25-1 | CASSDTGSYGYTF | TGTGCCAGCAGTGACACAGGGTCCTATGGCTACACCTTC
TRBJ1-2 | . | . | TRBV3-1/TRBV3-2 | CASSHRSGYTF | TGTGCCAGCAGCCACAGGTCCGGCTACACCTTC
TRBJ2-3 | . | . | TRBV7-9 | CASSLWAAQPRTQYF | TGTGCCAGCAGCCTATGGGCCGCTCAACCCCGGACGCAGTATTTT
TRBJ1-1 | . | . | TRBV3-1/TRBV3-2 | CASSHVPGTEAFF | TGTGCCAGCAGCCACGTCCCCGGGACTGAGGCTTTCTTT
TRBJ2-2 | . | TRBD2 | TRBV6-5 | CASPGTSNTGELFF | TGTGCCAGTCCCGGGACTAGTAACACCGGGGAGCTGTTTTTT
TRBJ2-7 | . | TRBD1 | TRBV2 | CASSDDRDRTYYEQYF | TGTGCCAGCAGTGACGACCGGGACAGGACCTACTACGAGCAGTACTTC
TRBJ1-4 | . | . | TRBV7-9 | CASTDQGLDEKLFF | TGTGCCAGCACCGATCAGGGGCTGGATGAAAAACTGTTTTTT